The 30 T cell receptor beta chains below all came from one sample that was sequenced in a study of control samples from healthy donors and cancer patients. Repertoires were generated with immunoSEQ multiplex PCR, while TCRdb's copy carries only in-frame clones and drops some. The sample comprises approximately 87,000 clones, approximately 94% of which are singletons, and roughly 1.2% rests with the top ten. Material: PBMCs. The source is a woman in her forties with lung cancer.

The chain carries TRBV5-1 and TRBJ1-2; D is unclear. V gave up 0 bases and J gave up 4 bases, with 13 bases separating them. The germline V gene has CDR1 SGHRS and CDR2 YFSETQ. This CDR3 region has 15 residues. The CDR3: CASSLAGREGYGYTF. The CDR3 DNA is TGCGCCAGCAGCTTGGCCGGTAGGGAGGGCTATGGCTACACCTTC.

The rearrangement links TRBV20-1 to TRBJ1-1; no clear D gene. Trimming took 3 bases from V and 10 from J, leaving 9 bases between them. The germline CDR1 and CDR2 sequences are DFQATT and SNEGSKA (reference sequence). The CDR3 has 10 amino acids. The CDR3 nucleotides are TGCAGTGCTAGTGGTGTATCAGCTTTCTTT. This sequence encodes CSASGVSAFF.

The sample holds one count of this clone. V usage is TRBV15 and J usage is TRBJ1-4; possibly TRBD1 for D (5 bases). CDR3 size: 15 residues. V was shortened by 0 bases and J by 7 bases, with 12 bases between the two germline ends. Germline CDR1 is LNHNV and CDR2 is YYDKDF (reference sequence). CDR3 nucleotide sequence: TGTGCCACCAGCAGAGATGCGGGGGTGAGTGAAAAACTGTTTTTT. Its protein product is CATSRDAGVSEKLFF.

The chain employs TRBV30 and TRBJ2-1; D is undetermined. Germline loops: CDR1 GTSNPN, CDR2 SVGIG (reference sequence). This CDR3 has 13 residues. V was pared by 5 bases and J by 0 bases, with 8 bases between. CDR3 coding DNA: TGTGCCTGGGACTCGAGCTCCTACAATGAGCAGTTCTTC. This gives the protein CAWDSSSYNEQFF. Full variable domain (missing parts from reference TRBV30 and TRBJ2-1): SQTIHQWPATLVQPVGSPLSLECTVEGTSNPNLYWYRQAAGRGLQLLFYSVGIGQISSEVPQNLSASRPQDRQFILSSKKLLLSDSGFYLCAWDSSSYNEQFFGPGTRLTVL.

The chain employs TRBV6-1 and TRBJ1-1, with no clear D. This CDR3 region has 13 residues. Per germline, CDR1 MNHNS and CDR2 SASEGT. The V and J ends lost 3 bases and 7 bases respectively, with 12 bases between them. The chain's CDR3 is CASSDGRSVEAFF. Written as DNA, the CDR3 is TGTGCCAGCAGTGATGGTCGCTCTGTTGAAGCTTTCTTT.

The V gene is TRBV30, the J gene TRBJ2-2; no definite D call. CDR3 length: 13 residues. Germline assignment: CDR1 GTSNPN and CDR2 SVGIG (reference sequence). Trimming took 6 bases from V and 6 from J, leaving 14 bases between them. CDR3 nucleotide sequence: TGTGCCTGCAACATAGGGATTTCCGGGGAGCTGTTTTTT. Encoded protein: CACNIGISGELFF.

J is TRBJ1-5 and V is TRBV18, with TRBD1 matching 10 bases. V lost 4 bases, J lost 4 bases, and 4 bases stayed unmatched. This CDR3 is 15 amino acids long. Germline assignment: CDR1 KGHSH and CDR2 LQKENI. The DNA of the CDR3 is TGTGCCAGCTCACGGGGGGACAGGGGAAATCAGCCCCAGCATTTT. It codes for CASSRGDRGNQPQHF. The full variable domain, with the rest looked up from reference TRBV18 and TRBJ1-5, is NAGVMQNPRHLVRRRGQEARLRCSPMKGHSHVYWYRQLPEEGLKFMVYLQKENIIDESGMPKERFSAEFPKEGPSILRIQQVVRGDSAAYFCASSRGDRGNQPQHFGDGTRLSIL.

This clone was picked up one time. The chain has TRBV11-1 and TRBJ1-2, with 11 bases that match TRBD1. Unmatched junction bases numbered 1, after V lost 3 bases and J lost 4 bases. Germline CDR1 is SGHAT and CDR2 is FQDESV (reference sequence). The length of the CDR3 is 14 residues. The CDR3 nucleotides read TGTGCCAGCAGCTTGGGACAGGGGGTCTATGGCTACACCTTC. It yields the protein CASSLGQGVYGYTF.

This chain joins TRBV15 and TRBJ2-7; 10 nucleotides match TRBD1. CDR3 length: 16 residues. Losses at the gene ends were 5 bases for V and 3 bases for J; bases not matched to a gene: 10. CDR1 LNHNV and CDR2 YYDKDF come from the germline V gene (reference sequence). The CDR3 DNA follows: TGTGCCACCAGCGGACCCGGGACAGGGGAAATCTACGAGCAGTACTTC. The encoded protein is CATSGPGTGEIYEQYF. The full variable domain, completed using reference TRBV15 and TRBJ2-7, is DAMVIQNPRYQVTQFGKPVTLSCSQTLNHNVMYWYQQKSSQAPKLLFHYYDKDFNNEADTPDNFQSRRPNTSFCFLDIRSPGLGDTAMYLCATSGPGTGEIYEQYFGPGTRLTVT.

The V gene is TRBV5-1, the J gene TRBJ2-2; TRBD1 or TRBD2 may be the D gene (5 bases each). This CDR3 comprises 16 residues. Trimming stripped 1 base from V and 4 bases from J, with 14 bases between. Germline CDR1 reads SGHRS; CDR2 reads YFSETQ. In DNA form, the CDR3 reads TGCGCCAGCAGCTTGACGAGGGGCGCGGGCACCGGGGAGCTGTTTTTT. Residues: CASSLTRGAGTGELFF.

V is TRBV6-1 and J is TRBJ2-1; TRBD1 is a possible D gene (6 bases). The germline V and J ends were trimmed by 3 bases and 12 bases, with 15 bases remaining between them. Germline V gene data show CDR1 as MNHNS and CDR2 as SASEGT. CDR3 size: 13 residues. CDR3 DNA: TGTGCCAGCAGTGAGCTTCAGGGGCAAGGGCAGTTCTTC. This encodes CASSELQGQGQFF.

The V call is TRBV28, the J call TRBJ1-2; maybe TRBD1 (5 bases). CDR3 length: 13 amino acids. Deletions cut 6 bases from V and 0 bases from J, with 8 bases between. Per the germline V gene, CDR1 is MDHEN and CDR2 is SYDVKM. The CDR3 here is CASSPGPNYGYTF. Written as DNA, the CDR3 is TGTGCCAGCAGCCCGGGACCTAACTATGGCTACACCTTC.

The chain employs TRBV4-1 and TRBJ2-7, with a possible D match to TRBD1 (5 bases). CDR1 and CDR2 from the germline V gene are MGHRA and YSYEKL. Trimming removed 3 bases from V and 1 base from J, with 19 bases in between. This CDR3 has 17 amino acids. CDR3: CASSHPRQPLDSYEQYF. The DNA of the CDR3 is TGCGCCAGCAGCCACCCACGACAGCCACTGGATTCCTACGAGCAGTACTTC.

This clone was seen a few times. V is TRBV19 and J is TRBJ2-1; 9 bases fit TRBD2. Per the germline V gene, CDR1 is LNHDA and CDR2 is SQIVND (reference sequence). The CDR3 consists of 16 residues. Germline trimming cut 6 bases from V and 2 bases from J; bases unmatched to any gene: 8. The CDR3 loop reads CASSPGRGGTYNEQFF. In nucleotides, the CDR3 is TGTGCCAGTAGCCCTGGGCGGGGGGGGACCTACAATGAGCAGTTCTTC. The full variable domain, completed using reference TRBV19 and TRBJ2-1, is DGGITQSPKYLFRKEGQNVTLSCEQNLNHDAMYWYRQDPGQGLRLIYYSQIVNDFQKGDIAEGYSVSREKKESFPLTVTSAQKNPTAFYLCASSPGRGGTYNEQFFGPGTRLTVL.

V usage is TRBV27 and J usage is TRBJ2-7; D perhaps matches TRBD2 (6 bases). V was shortened by 6 bases and J by 0 bases, with 21 bases between the two germline ends. The CDR3 has 17 amino acids. CDR1 MNHEY and CDR2 SMNVEV come from the germline V gene (reference sequence). CDR3 DNA sequence: TGTGCCAGCAGCCTAAAATCGGGGCGGGATAGCTCCTACGAGCAGTACTTC. Its protein product is CASSLKSGRDSSYEQYF.

The chain is built from TRBV18 and TRBJ2-5; 9 bases are shared with TRBD1. Trimming cost V 6 bases and J 5 bases; bases outside gene matches: 10. CDR1 is KGHSH and CDR2 is LQKENI in the germline V gene. The CDR3 covers 15 residues. This CDR3 is CASSPLQGAGETQYF. CDR3 in DNA: TGTGCCAGCTCCCCCCTACAGGGGGCCGGGGAGACCCAGTACTTC.

The V and J genes are TRBV7-2 and TRBJ2-5, with TRBD2 matching over 10 bases. V was pared by 3 bases and J by 1 base, with 2 bases of the junction left unmatched. CDR3 length: 15 residues. Germline-derived CDR1 and CDR2 are SGHTA and FQGNSA. CDR3 amino acids: CASSFPSGGQETQYF. As DNA, the CDR3 is TGTGCCAGCAGCTTCCCTAGCGGGGGCCAAGAGACCCAGTACTTC.

This clone was seen once. This chain links TRBV3-1 (or the pseudogene TRBV3-2) with TRBJ2-6; D remains unclear. Germline lookup yields CDR1 LGHDT and CDR2 YNNKEL (reference sequence). CDR3 size: 15 residues. V dropped 0 bases and J dropped 0 bases, with 3 bases sitting between them. CDR3 nucleotide sequence: TGTGCCAGCAGCCAAGAGTCCTCTGGGGCCAACGTCCTGACTTTC. It translates to CASSQESSGANVLTF.

This clone appeared a single time. V gene TRBV6-2 or TRBV6-3 combines with J gene TRBJ2-7; D is possibly TRBD1 or TRBD2 (5 bases each). This CDR3 contains 16 residues. Germline loops: CDR1 MNHEY, CDR2 SVGEGT. Between the trimmed V and J ends, which lost 5 bases and 5 bases, there was a span of 22 bases. The CDR3 protein is CASSPRDGWSNHEQYF. Here the CDR3 DNA reads TGTGCCAGCAGTCCCCGGGACGGTTGGTCTAACCACGAGCAGTACTTC.

This sequence joins TRBV19 and TRBJ1-6, with 10 bases identical to TRBD1. This CDR3 comprises 20 residues. Germline CDR1 reads LNHDA; CDR2 reads SQIVND (reference sequence). Unmatched junction bases numbered 8, after V lost 0 bases and J lost 0 bases. CDR3 sequence: CASSIEVATGGISYNSPLHF. CDR3 bases: TGTGCCAGTAGTATAGAGGTCGCGACAGGGGGCATCTCCTATAATTCACCCCTCCACTTT.

The V gene is TRBV27, the J gene TRBJ1-5; TRBD1 matches at 8 bases. This CDR3 has 17 amino acids. V shed 2 bases, J shed 0 bases, and the junction held 6 bases outside the gene matches. Germline values: CDR1 MNHEY, CDR2 SMNVEV (reference sequence). For the CDR3, the DNA is TGTGCCAGCAGTTTAACGACAGGGGTAGGTAGCAATCAGCCCCAGCATTTT. Protein: CASSLTTGVGSNQPQHF.

This chain links TRBV18 with TRBJ1-2; TRBD1 matches at 9 bases. Looked up from germline, CDR1 is KGHSH and CDR2 is LQKENI. CDR3 length: 15 residues. Trimming cost V 5 bases and J 4 bases; bases outside gene matches: 8. The chain's CDR3 is CASSVNRGRVYGYTF. The CDR3 region has the DNA TGTGCCAGCTCAGTTAACAGGGGGCGCGTCTATGGCTACACCTTC.

A single count supports this clone. V usage is TRBV19 and J usage is TRBJ1-1, with D perhaps TRBD1 (5 bases). The CDR3 runs to 16 residues. Trimming shortened V by 1 base and J by 0 bases, and 12 bases separated the two germline ends. Per the germline V gene, CDR1 is LNHDA and CDR2 is SQIVND (reference sequence). The CDR3 bases are TGTGCCAGTAGTATAGGAGCAGGGACGGTGAACACTGAAGCTTTCTTT. The encoded protein is CASSIGAGTVNTEAFF.

J is TRBJ1-5 and V is TRBV25-1; unclear D gene. V was shortened by 2 bases and J by 7 bases, with 9 bases between the two germline ends. The CDR3 runs to 13 residues. Germline CDR1 MGHDK, CDR2 SYGVNS. CDR3 nucleotides: TGTGCCAGCAGTGAAGGTACAGCCCAGCCCCAGCATTTT. Protein: CASSEGTAQPQHF.

The chain combines TRBV5-1 with TRBJ1-2; D not certain. The CDR3 is made up of 14 amino acids. The germline V and J ends were trimmed by 4 bases and 1 base, with 11 bases remaining between them. CDR1 SGHRS and CDR2 YFSETQ come from the germline V gene. The CDR3 loop is CASSLETLNYGYTF. The CDR3 DNA reads TGCGCCAGCAGCCTGGAGACGCTTAACTATGGCTACACCTTC.

This clone appeared a few times. The chain recombines TRBV5-8 with TRBJ1-5; no firm D call. The CDR3 spans 15 residues. V was pared by 7 bases and J by 0 bases, with 14 bases between. Germline assignment: CDR1 SGHTS and CDR2 YDEGEE. CDR3 sequence reads: CASYLAGNSNQPQHF. DNA for the CDR3: TGTGCCAGCTACTTGGCGGGGAATAGCAATCAGCCCCAGCATTTT.

CDR3 loop: CASSGTGTGGEEINQPQHF. The DNA for the CDR3 is TGTGCCAGCAGTGGCACCGGGACAGGGGGCGAAGAAATCAATCAGCCCCAGCATTTT. The chain recombines TRBV6-1 with TRBJ1-5; 12 nucleotides line up with TRBD1. CDR3 size: 19 residues. Germline assignment: CDR1 MNHNS and CDR2 SASEGT. The junction had 13 bases not matched to a gene; V was cut back by 4 bases and J by 3 bases.

The rearrangement joins TRBV9 to TRBJ2-5, with D tentatively TRBD1 (5 bases). Germline V CDR1 and CDR2: SGDLS, YYNGEE. Trimming left V 3 bases short and J 1 base short, with 10 bases between. The CDR3 runs to 14 residues. The CDR3 nucleotides read TGTGCCAGCAGCGCGTCAGGGTCCCAAGAGACCCAGTACTTC. It encodes CASSASGSQETQYF.

V and J are TRBV7-9 and TRBJ2-2; D unclear. In germline, CDR1 is SEHNR, CDR2 FQNEAQ (reference sequence). CDR3 length equals 14 residues. V lost 3 bases, J lost 5 bases, and 10 bases lay in between. As DNA, the CDR3 is TGTGCCAGCAGCTTCCTCGAAGGGACCGGGGAGCTGTTTTTT. As protein: CASSFLEGTGELFF.

The V gene is TRBV9, the J gene TRBJ1-5, with no clear D. In germline, CDR1 is SGDLS, CDR2 YYNGEE. The V end lost 0 bases, the J end lost 6 bases, and 10 bases lay between the germline ends. CDR3 length: 14 residues. The CDR3 spells CASSVVAFGQPQHF. For the CDR3, the DNA is TGTGCCAGCAGCGTAGTCGCGTTTGGTCAGCCCCAGCATTTT. The variable domain in full, with the rest retrieved from reference TRBV9 and TRBJ1-5, is DSGVTQTPKHLITATGQRVTLRCSPRSGDLSVYWYQQSLDQGLQFLIQYYNGEERAKGNILERFSAQQFPDLHSELNLSSLELGDSALYFCASSVVAFGQPQHFGDGTRLSIL.